This T cell receptor beta chain was identified in a study of blood T cell repertoires in COVID-19. Germline CDR1 and CDR2: SGHNT and YYREEE (reference sequence). The germline V and J ends were trimmed by 3 bases and 2 bases, with 12 bases remaining between them. The CDR3 runs 14 residues. This table comes from immunoSEQ multiplex PCR, and its TCRdb copy is limited to in-frame clones, with some not included. The data contain 110,000 to 150,000 clones, under 90% of them singletons. Specimen: peripheral blood. The clonotype originates from a human donor in a cohort sampled during active COVID-19. This rearrangement joins TRBV5-4 to TRBJ2-7; D is ambiguous. The CDR3 DNA sequence: TGTGCCAGCAGCTCATTCGTACTACCCTACGAGCAGTACTTC. Residues: CASSSFVLPYEQYF. Full variable domain (outside the CDR3, taken from reference TRBV5-4 and TRBJ2-7): ETGVTQSPTHLIKTRGQQVTLRCSSQSGHNTVSWYQQALGQGPQFIFQYYREEENGRGNFPPRFSGLQFPNYSSELNVNALELDDSALYLCASSSFVLPYEQYFGPGTRLTVT.